Here is one TCR beta chain with its context. No cognate antigen has been identified for it. Base qualities are not at hand, and no much larger clone is one base apart. The data are from a study of T cells in Graves' hyperthyroidism and ophthalmopathy (dated 2019 in TCRdb). Background for the entire study: Peripheral blood was collected at initial diagnosis, before any treatment. To identify distinguishing TCR V-J signatures, a discovery cohort of around 98 patients was used, comprising 40 to 45 with Graves' ophthalmopathy and 55 to 65 with stable Graves' hyperthyroidism. Whether ophthalmopathy could be predicted prospectively was tested in an independent validation cohort made up of roughly 19 hyperthyroidism patients plus 17 patients who later progressed to ophthalmopathy. The 100 or so discovery patients were randomly divided into training and test sets at a 7:3 ratio. The study also compared thyroid tissue and blood T-cell repertoires from about 6 Graves' hyperthyroidism patients. After sampling, hyperthyroidism patients received methimazole starting at 30 mg daily, and ophthalmopathy patients received high-dose intravenous methylprednisolone. The paper reports TCR Vbeta CDR3 sequencing of more than 120 peripheral blood samples: around 45 ophthalmopathy, some 80 hyperthyroidism and 17 progressor patients.

The CDR3 starts with the cysteine, ends with the phenylalanine, and has 13 residues. Just the 39-base CDR3 DNA is kept, in frame starting at base 1. V is cut back by 8 bases and J by 6 bases, with 5 bases in the junction unmatched. General study outcomes and caveats: Ophthalmopathy was separated from stable hyperthyroidism by a 13 V-J signature model, with approximately 89% sensitivity and approximately 84% specificity obtained in cross-validation and 80%/75% obtained in testing. Most expanded thyroid clonotypes (frequency above 0.001) were also found in blood, which suggests that blood repertoires may mirror thyroid immune responses. Sample size was not statistically predetermined, and investigators were not blinded to group allocation. In validation, the model predicted progression to ophthalmopathy a median of approximately 6.3 months before onset, with about 64% sensitivity and 72.22% specificity.

The TCR beta CDR3 regions were amplified from the RNA transcripts. The first round of RT-PCR for the TCR CDR3 was performed with the HTBI primer set and the Qiagen OneStep RT-PCR kit. Libraries were constructed in a second round of multiplex PCR, after which size selection and purification were performed. The libraries were sequenced on an Illumina HiSeq2000 using paired-end 100 bp reads. Turning to the authors' computational methods: SOAPnuke was used to process the raw data, removing reads that contained adapters or uncalled bases, had a mean Phred below 15, or lacked an exact match to the constant primer or identifier. COPE v1.2.5 was used to merge the high-quality paired reads, and each unique nucleotide sequence was defined as a clonotype. Clonotypes were aligned to IMGT TRBV, TRBD and TRBJ reference segments using MiTCR v1.1. Only V-J combinations with frequency above 0.0001, covering 99% to 99.2% of repertoires, were analysed. A TCS score was defined as the ratio of F50 (clonal expansion) to E x V (chaos), with BLOSUM62-based TCRdist applied between CDR3 peptides within each V-J. Welch's t-statistics and random forest reduced approximately 520 V-J features to roughly 13, which were used in a naive Bayes classifier (R e1071). The Morisita-Horn index was used to measure how similar the thyroid and blood repertoires were. Starting from the raw public reads, TCRdb applied fastp trimming at Q25, assembled clones with MiXCR and retained in-frame beta chains. Every CDR3 protein is listed once, alongside the most common genes and DNA of its rows. TCRdb's processing, not the study's, gives the V and J calls here. Here the sample has over 700,000 distinct CDR3 sequences; approximately 40% occur a single time. The ten top clones hold roughly 30% of the sample.

A patient counted as having stable Graves' hyperthyroidism if no progression to ophthalmopathy occurred over 18 months of follow-up. Hyperthyroidism patients were newly diagnosed, had a disease duration of under 2 months, and were aged 18 to 65 years. The study excluded patients with uncontrolled infections, other autoimmune diseases, pregnancy or lactation. Diagnoses were established on the basis of clinical symptoms, serum thyroxine and TRAb, thyroid ultrasound, and orbital computed tomography. Ficoll-Paque density gradient centrifugation was used to isolate PBMCs from 9.5 to 10 ml of fresh peripheral blood. Total RNA was extracted with Trizol reagent, and quality was checked on an Agilent 2100 Bioanalyzer.

The V gene is TRBV12-3 or TRBV12-4 and the J gene is TRBJ2-7; 12 middle bases align to TRBD1. The specimen sequenced was blood. The receptor comes from a woman in her thirties or forties with Graves' hyperthyroidism. The CDR3 corresponds to CASGGQGASEQYF. In nucleotides, the sequence is TGTGCCAGCGGGGGACAGGGGGCATCCGAGCAGTACTTC.